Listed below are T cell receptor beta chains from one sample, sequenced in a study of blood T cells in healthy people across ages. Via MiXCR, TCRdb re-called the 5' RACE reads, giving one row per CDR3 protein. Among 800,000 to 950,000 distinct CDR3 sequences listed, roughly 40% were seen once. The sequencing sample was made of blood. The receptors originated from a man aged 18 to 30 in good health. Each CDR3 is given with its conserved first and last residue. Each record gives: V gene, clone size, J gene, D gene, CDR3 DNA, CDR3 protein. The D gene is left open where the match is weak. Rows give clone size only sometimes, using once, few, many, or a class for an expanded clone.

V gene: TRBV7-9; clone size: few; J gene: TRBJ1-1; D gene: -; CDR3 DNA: TGTGCCAGCAGCTTAGTTGGGCGGGGGACTGAAGCTTTCTTT; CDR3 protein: CASSLVGRGTEAFF
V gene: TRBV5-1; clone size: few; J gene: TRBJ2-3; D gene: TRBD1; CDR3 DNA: TGCGCCAGCAGCTTGAGAGCGGACAGGGGCGGCACAGATACGCAGTATTTT; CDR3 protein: CASSLRADRGGTDTQYF
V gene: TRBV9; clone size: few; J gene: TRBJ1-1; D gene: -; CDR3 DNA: TGTGCCAGCAGCGTAGTTCCGAGGGGGGTCTCTGAAGCTTTCTTT; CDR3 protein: CASSVVPRGVSEAFF
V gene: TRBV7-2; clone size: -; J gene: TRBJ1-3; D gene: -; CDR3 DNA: TGTGCCAGCAGCTTATCTGGACGGGGAAACACCATATATTTT; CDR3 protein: CASSLSGRGNTIYF
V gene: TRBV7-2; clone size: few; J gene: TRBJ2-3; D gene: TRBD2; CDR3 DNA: TGTGCCAGCAGCTCCCATAGCGGGGGGGGAGGGGCAGATACGCAGTATTTT; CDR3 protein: CASSSHSGGGGADTQYF
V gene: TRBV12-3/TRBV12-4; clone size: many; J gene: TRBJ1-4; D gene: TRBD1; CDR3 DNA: TGTGCCAGCAGTCCCGCCCTAGGGGGCGCAGCTGAAAAACTGTTTTTT; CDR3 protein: CASSPALGGAAEKLFF
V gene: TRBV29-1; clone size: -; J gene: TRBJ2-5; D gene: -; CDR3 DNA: TGCAGCGTTGAAGGAATTGCCGCTTTGGGGACCCAGTACTTC; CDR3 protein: CSVEGIAALGTQYF
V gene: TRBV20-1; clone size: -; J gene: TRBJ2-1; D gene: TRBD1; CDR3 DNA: TGCAGTGCTCGGGACAGGGTTGCGCAGTTCTTC; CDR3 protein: CSARDRVAQFF
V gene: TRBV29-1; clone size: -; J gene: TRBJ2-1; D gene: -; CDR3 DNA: TGCAGCGTTGAGCCCAGGGGCGCCTACAATGAGCAGTTCTTC; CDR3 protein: CSVEPRGAYNEQFF
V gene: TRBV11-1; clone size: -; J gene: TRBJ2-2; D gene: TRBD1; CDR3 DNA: TGTGCCAGCAGCCCATACAGGGGGCTCGTCACCGGGGAGCTGTTTTTT; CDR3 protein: CASSPYRGLVTGELFF
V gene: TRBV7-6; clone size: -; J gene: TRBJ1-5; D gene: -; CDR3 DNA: TGTGCCAGCAGTGAAGGGGTCCCGAATCAGCCCCAGCATTTT; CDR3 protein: CASSEGVPNQPQHF